Sequencing of this TCR beta chain was carried out in a study of blood T cell repertoires in COVID-19. The CDR3 extends over 13 amino acids. CDR1 and CDR2 (germline): SEHNR, FQNEAQ (reference sequence). The V gene end was trimmed by 7 bases and the J gene end by 9 bases; junction bases not matched to a gene: 8. This table comes from immunoSEQ multiplex PCR, and its TCRdb copy is limited to in-frame clones, with some not included. The sample carries about 48,000 clones, more than 75% recorded once. The sequencing sample was made of peripheral blood. The chain employs TRBV7-9 and TRBJ2-1; 8 positions agree with TRBD2. The clonotype comes from a human donor in a cohort sampled during active COVID-19. CDR3 loop: CASISTSASEQFF. CDR3 nucleotide sequence: TGTGCCAGCATTTCGACTAGCGCGAGTGAGCAGTTCTTC.